This T cell receptor (beta chain) was retrieved from a study of cytomegalovirus exposure and HLA in healthy donors. This CDR3 is 14 amino acids long. The germline V gene encodes CDR1 MNHEY and CDR2 SMNVEV (reference sequence). V was pared by 7 bases and J by 4 bases, with 7 bases of the junction left unmatched. Study-level findings and limits: In a later analysis, HLA-associated TCR beta chains were more clonally expanded than equally common others.

The PCR made use of 60 Vbeta and 13 Jbeta primers. Sequenced by immunoSEQ multiplex PCR; TCRdb stores in-frame clones only, minus some. The sample contains about 130,000 clones, roughly 75% of which appear only once. As regards this clone: Its antigen is not known.

This chain connects TRBV27 to TRBJ2-1; 7 bases map to TRBD2. This clonotype was obtained from a man younger than 45 in good health and CMV-seropositive. Sequenced: PBMCs. The CDR3 region is CASTHWGGYNEQFF. The CDR3 bases are TGTGCCAGCACCCATTGGGGGGGATACAATGAGCAGTTCTTC.